This T cell receptor (beta chain) was identified in a study of blood T cell repertoires in COVID-19 (TCRdb year 2020). General notes on the study: Samples from collaborators originated in the United States, Italy and Spain and spanned both the acute and convalescent phases of COVID-19. HLA class I and class II types, where available, came from metadata supplied by the sample provider rather than from assay-based typing. Nearly every sample came with metadata listing a de-identified subject ID, COVID-19 status, age in years and sex. Deeply sampled blood TCRbeta repertoires from subjects exposed to, actively infected with, or recovered from COVID-19 were included in the dataset. The repertoires were made available in a free public database intended to serve as a resource for research on the immune response to SARS-CoV-2. Samples were obtained from the ongoing ImmuneRACE study (first 160 participants) and from 1,254 subjects provided by 6 global collaborators. The material from the prospective study consisted of cDNA or gDNA derived from T cells, B-cell-depleted T cells, or PBMCs.

Each collaborating institution followed its own protocols to collect whole blood in K2EDTA tubes. For TCRbeta analysis, collaborator samples were shipped as frozen whole blood, as isolated PBMCs, or as DNA extracted from either sample type. Study-wide findings and limitations: The quantity of clinical and demographic metadata differed by source and by participant and was supplied without curation.

At the junction V is shortened by 7 bases and J by 5 bases; bases outside the gene matches: 7. From the cysteine through the phenylalanine, the CDR3 covers 14 amino acids. Of all the DNA, just the CDR3 is kept, 42 bases in frame from base 1. CDR1 and CDR2 (LNHDA, SQIVND) derive from the germline V gene (reference sequence). TCRbeta CDR3 regions were amplified from genomic DNA using the immunoSEQ Assay, a bias-controlled multiplex PCR. On the authors' methods: Within the assay, amplification of reference gene primers was used to estimate how many nucleated cells each sample contained. To quantify the absolute abundance of each unique TCRbeta CDR3 rearrangement, sequence reads were collapsed and filtered. For each sample, productive Simpson clonality was calculated as the square root of Simpson's diversity index across productive rearrangements. TCRdb obtained this table from immuneACCESS and retained in-frame rearrangements with V and J assigned. These tables miss some clones; where compared with another copy, unresolved V genes account for less than half of the shortfall, and the remainder is unexplained. The DNA was the basis for D and trimming; V, J and clone size are from that table. The sample table lists about 200,000 clones, 88% of them with a count of one. The ten top clones hold 1.5% of the sample.

Concerning this clone: Its antigen is currently not known. There are no base qualities to consult, and no much larger clone falls within one base.

Sequencing was done on a sample of peripheral blood. The chain couples TRBV19 to TRBJ2-2, with 7 middle bases fitting TRBD2. The TCR sequence derives from a man between 18 and 29 years old with active or convalescent COVID-19. The CDR3: CASKGGRRTGELFF. The sequenced DNA: TGTGCCAGTAAGGGAGGGCGCAGGACCGGGGAGCTGTTTTTT.